These 7 T cell receptor beta chains were sequenced from one sample in a study of glioma-infiltrating T cells. Amplification of TCR alpha and beta CDR3 regions from RNA used iRepertoire nested multiplex PCR. MiXCR, applied by TCRdb to the multiplex PCR reads, yields one record per CDR3 protein. The sample has 110,000 or so distinct CDR3 sequences; less than 30% are singletons. Sequenced material: glioma tissue, nonneoplastic brain tissue, or PBMCs (not recorded which). The receptor set was obtained from a human donor with low-grade glioma or glioblastoma, undergoing nonglioma brain surgery, or in good health (not recorded which).

This clonotype appeared a few times. CDR3 sequence (DNA): TGTGCCAGCAGCCAATGGGAGGGGCGCGGCACCGGGGAGCTGTTTTTT. It specifies CASSQWEGRGTGELFF. The genes are TRBV3-1 and TRBJ2-2; 7 nucleotides agree with TRBD2. This CDR3 is 16 amino acids long. Trimming removed 2 bases from V and 4 bases from J; junction bases left unmatched: 7. From germline, CDR1 is LGHDT and CDR2 YNNKEL (reference sequence).

This clonotype was observed many times. The V and J genes are TRBV10-1 and TRBJ1-5; 7 nucleotides line up with TRBD1. CDR3 size: 15 residues. The V gene's germline CDR1 is WNHNN and CDR2 SYGVQD (reference sequence). The trim removed 2 bases at V and 3 bases at J, leaving 4 bases unmatched. Here the CDR3 reads CASSEGQDFNQPQHF. The CDR3 DNA reads as TGCGCCAGCAGTGAGGGACAGGACTTCAATCAGCCCCAGCATTTT.

The rearrangement links TRBV18 to TRBJ2-5; 8 positions match TRBD2. CDR3 length equals 16 residues. The ends lost 6 bases at V and 2 bases at J; junction bases unmatched: 11. Germline CDR1 and CDR2: KGHSH and LQKENI. In nucleotides, the CDR3 is TGTGCCAGCTCGCCGTTTCGCGGGGGGCCTCAAGAGACCCAGTACTTC. Its translation: CASSPFRGGPQETQYF.

This clonotype was counted once. A single base separates this from a much larger clone, so it may be a read error. The rearrangement joins TRBV7-2 to TRBJ2-7; D gene uncertain. V was trimmed by 0 bases and J by 2 bases, leaving 11 bases between them. This CDR3 is 15 amino acids long. CDR1 SGHTA and CDR2 FQGNSA come from the germline V gene. The CDR3 loop reads CASSLADSYTYEQYF. The CDR3 DNA is TGTGCCAGCAGCTTAGCAGATTCTTATACCTACGAGCAGTACTTC.

This clonotype was counted at least ten times. This chain uses TRBV20-1 with TRBJ2-7, with 7 bases that match TRBD2. Per the germline V gene, CDR1 is DFQATT and CDR2 is SNEGSKA (reference sequence). This CDR3 is 13 amino acids long. J lost 3 bases, V lost 2 bases, and 4 bases had no gene match. In nucleotides, the CDR3 is TGCAGTGCTAGAATCGCGGGAGTCTACGAGCAGTACTTC. Its translation: CSARIAGVYEQYF.

This clonotype was seen many times. The chain recombines TRBV25-1 with TRBJ1-2, with a tentative D call TRBD1 (6 bases). The CDR3 spans 15 residues. Trimming pared 4 bases from V and 7 bases from J, leaving 19 bases between. Germline V gives CDR1 MGHDK, CDR2 SYGVNS. CDR3 coding DNA: TGTGCCAGCAGTGTTGTCTTAGGGGGTTTAGGTGGCTACACCTTC. It encodes CASSVVLGGLGGYTF.

There are many counts of this clonotype. The V gene is TRBV28, the J gene TRBJ1-5, with a tentative D call TRBD1 (6 bases). CDR3 length: 15 residues. V gave up 2 bases and J gave up 7 bases, with 15 bases separating them. Germline V gene lookup returns CDR1 MDHEN and CDR2 SYDVKM. As DNA, the CDR3 is TGTGCCAGCAGTTTACTCACAGGGCTCGGGCAGCCCCAGCATTTT. As protein: CASSLLTGLGQPQHF.